This entry is about one T cell receptor beta chain. These data belong to a study of blood T cell repertoires in COVID-19. For the study at large: PBMCs, B-cell-depleted T cells, or T cells were the source of the cDNA or gDNA that made up the material.

V dropped 2 bases and J dropped 8; count of bases not matched to a gene: 8. CDR3 length: 14 residues. Germline loops: CDR1 SGHKS, CDR2 YYEKEE (reference sequence). Generated by immunoSEQ multiplex PCR, the TCRdb table keeps only in-frame clones and is missing some. Seen here are approximately 100,000 clones, approximately 91% observed once, and the top ten hold 0.97%. This clonotype originated in a man aged 60-69 years with acute or convalescent COVID-19. The chain employs TRBV5-5 and TRBJ1-2; 8 nucleotides agree with TRBD1. The sample taken for sequencing was peripheral blood. CDR3 nucleotide sequence: TGTGCCAGCAGCTTTAGAGCAGGGGGCGAGGGCTACACCTTC. Protein sequence: CASSFRAGGEGYTF.